The rows below give T cell receptor beta chains drawn from one sample of a study of breast tumors, draining lymph nodes, adjacent tissues. Each CDR3 protein is one row after TCRdb ran MiXCR on the multiplex PCR reads. This sample has approximately 100,000 distinct CDR3 sequences, with less than 25% found just once. The sample comprised axillary lymph node tissue. Every receptor here comes from a female donor with breast cancer. Some clones in this sample may be carry-over from other donors' samples. CDR3s include the opening cysteine and the closing phenylalanine or tryptophan. A D gene is named only where the DNA matches it firmly. Not all rows give a size; the values are once, few, many and, for expanded clones, a class.

V	size	J	D	CDR3	DNA
TRBV3-1	NA	TRBJ2-1	NA	CASSQDHPAGSYNEQFF	TGTGCCAGCAGCCAAGATCACCCGGCGGGCTCCTACAATGAGCAGTTCTTC
TRBV12-3/TRBV12-4	many	TRBJ1-2	NA	CASSFGRFGYTF	TGTGCCAGCAGTTTCGGGCGTTTCGGCTACACCTTC
TRBV4-1	many	TRBJ1-2	NA	CASSQEVHSGNYGYTF	TGCGCCAGCAGCCAAGAGGTTCACAGCGGCAACTATGGCTACACCTTC
TRBV10-3	few	TRBJ2-7	TRBD2	CAISGGGRAQYEQYF	TGTGCCATCAGCGGGGGCGGGAGGGCCCAATACGAGCAGTACTTC
TRBV6-5	many	TRBJ2-3	NA	CASSYSRTTDTQYF	TGTGCCAGCAGTTACTCGCGGACCACAGATACGCAGTATTTT
TRBV30	many	TRBJ2-1	NA	CAWSVHRNEQFF	TGTGCCTGGAGTGTACATAGGAATGAGCAGTTCTTC
TRBV10-2	many	TRBJ1-3	NA	CASSEQARNTIYF	TGCGCCAGCAGTGAACAGGCTAGAAACACCATATATTTT
TRBV5-1	many	TRBJ1-4	NA	CASRKGRALNEKLFF	TGCGCCAGCAGGAAGGGACGGGCCCTTAATGAAAAACTGTTTTTT
TRBV9	NA	TRBJ1-1	NA	CASSVAPQTNTEAFF	TGTGCCAGCAGCGTAGCTCCCCAGACGAACACTGAAGCTTTCTTT
TRBV7-9	many	TRBJ2-3	NA	CASSKWEGGTTDTQYF	TGTGCCAGCAGCAAATGGGAGGGGGGGACCACAGATACGCAGTATTTT
TRBV30	few	TRBJ1-5	NA	CAWSIRSNQPQHF	TGTGCCTGGAGTATCCGTAGCAATCAGCCCCAGCATTTT
TRBV20-1	NA	TRBJ1-6	NA	CSARGTHNSPLHF	TGCAGTGCCCGAGGGACACATAATTCACCCCTCCACTTT
TRBV15	many	TRBJ1-3	TRBD1	CATSRGRGPGNTIYF	TGTGCCACCAGCAGAGGGAGGGGGCCCGGAAACACCATATATTTT
TRBV6-5	many	TRBJ1-6	TRBD1	CASSPRVTGSSYNSPLHF	TGTGCCAGCAGCCCCCGCGTGACAGGGAGCTCCTATAATTCACCCCTCCACTTT
TRBV20-1	many	TRBJ2-7	TRBD2	CSAMTSEEQYF	TGCAGTGCTATGACTAGCGAAGAGCAGTACTTC
TRBV11-2	many	TRBJ1-3	TRBD1	CASSPRGQGSGNTIYF	TGTGCCAGCAGCCCCCGGGGACAGGGGTCTGGAAACACCATATATTTT
TRBV15	many	TRBJ1-2	NA	CATSRPTTNGYTF	TGTGCCACCAGCAGACCGACTACCAATGGCTACACCTTC
TRBV7-2	many	TRBJ2-5	NA	CASSLIPYSGQETQYF	TGTGCCAGCAGCTTAATTCCATACAGTGGTCAAGAGACCCAGTACTTC
TRBV7-9	many	TRBJ2-1	NA	CASSFALNEQFF	TGTGCCAGCAGCTTTGCTCTCAATGAGCAGTTCTTC
TRBV28	few	TRBJ2-7	NA	CASSRRGTVHEQYF	TGTGCCAGCAGCCGTAGGGGCACAGTCCACGAGCAGTACTTC
TRBV10-3	NA	TRBJ1-1	NA	CAIGETEAFF	TGTGCCATCGGGGAGACTGAAGCTTTCTTT
TRBV11-2	many	TRBJ1-2	NA	CASSSLTARGYTF	TGTGCCAGCAGCTCGCTGACAGCTAGGGGCTACACCTTC
TRBV7-8	many	TRBJ2-5	NA	CASSLARYPPLAQYF	TGTGCCAGCAGCTTAGCGCGGTATCCCCCCTTGGCCCAGTACTTC
TRBV5-6	many	TRBJ2-3	NA	CASSPRTSTDTQYF	TGTGCCAGCAGCCCCAGGACTAGCACAGATACGCAGTATTTT
TRBV4-1	many	TRBJ2-1	TRBD2	CASRRTSGSLNEQFF	TGCGCCAGCAGGCGGACTAGCGGGAGTTTGAATGAGCAGTTCTTC
TRBV2	NA	TRBJ1-5	NA	CASSGRLDSNQPQHF	TGTGCCAGCAGTGGGCGGCTGGACAGCAATCAGCCCCAGCATTTT
TRBV10-3	many	TRBJ1-2	NA	CAISGVSAGEGYTF	TGTGCCATCAGTGGGGTCTCCGCTGGGGAAGGCTACACCTTC
TRBV5-1	many	TRBJ2-5	NA	CASSLARDTVGTQYF	TGCGCCAGCAGCTTGGCCCGGGACACCGTAGGGACCCAGTACTTC
TRBV28	few	TRBJ1-5	NA	CASSPPRPVRNQPQHF	TGTGCCAGCAGTCCCCCCCGGCCAGTCCGCAATCAGCCCCAGCATTTT
TRBV6-2/TRBV6-3	NA	TRBJ2-2	TRBD2	CASKGGRASGELVF	TGTGCCAGCAAGGGCGGGAGGGCCTCCGGGGAGCTGGTTTTT
TRBV6-1	NA	TRBJ2-3	NA	CASSLTGFADTQYF	TGTGCCAGCAGTCTTACAGGGTTCGCAGATACGCAGTATTTT
TRBV5-4	many	TRBJ2-5	NA	CASRRDRGETQYF	TGTGCCAGCAGGCGGGACAGAGGAGAGACCCAGTACTTC
TRBV27	many	TRBJ2-7	NA	CASSWDGYEQYF	TGTGCCAGCAGTTGGGACGGCTACGAGCAGTACTTC
TRBV7-8	many	TRBJ2-7	NA	CASSLANYEQYF	TGTGCCAGCAGCTTAGCCAACTACGAGCAGTACTTC
TRBV19	many	TRBJ2-5	NA	CASSITGSETQYF	TGTGCCAGTAGTATAACCGGGAGTGAGACCCAGTACTTC
TRBV4-2	NA	TRBJ2-1	TRBD2	CASSQGGIAGDNEQFF	TGTGCCAGCAGCCAGGGGGGAATAGCGGGAGACAATGAGCAGTTCTTC
TRBV18	NA	TRBJ2-7	NA	CASSPRRGPYEQYF	TGTGCCAGCTCTCCTAGGCGGGGGCCTTACGAGCAGTACTTC
TRBV27	many	TRBJ2-7	NA	CASSFGRASYEQYF	TGTGCCAGCAGTTTCGGGCGGGCCTCCTACGAGCAGTACTTC
TRBV5-1	many	TRBJ2-5	NA	CASSLDRPSQETQYF	TGCGCCAGCAGCCTCGACAGACCCTCCCAAGAGACCCAGTACTTC
TRBV20-1	many	TRBJ2-3	TRBD1	CSAKPGQGRPDTQYF	TGCAGTGCCAAACCGGGACAGGGGAGGCCAGATACGCAGTATTTT
TRBV12-3/TRBV12-4	many	TRBJ2-7	NA	CASSPQIHYEQYF	TGTGCCAGCAGCCCCCAAATTCACTACGAGCAGTACTTC
TRBV2	many	TRBJ1-2	NA	CASRTRQGDGYTF	TGTGCCAGCAGGACCCGGCAGGGAGATGGCTACACCTTC
TRBV9	many	TRBJ1-6	TRBD1	CASSLQGNNSPLHF	TGTGCCAGCAGCTTACAGGGGAATAATTCACCCCTCCACTTT
TRBV5-4	once	TRBJ2-3	TRBD2	CASSRRLGLAGGRDTQYF	TGTGCCAGCAGCCGCCGGCTGGGACTAGCGGGGGGTCGAGATACGCAGTATTTT
TRBV11-3	many	TRBJ2-1	NA	CASSFSGSPSHEQFF	TGTGCCAGCAGCTTTTCGGGTAGCCCAAGCCATGAGCAGTTCTTC
TRBV20-1	NA	TRBJ1-3	TRBD1	CSALGQGVGNTIYF	TGCAGTGCACTGGGACAGGGAGTTGGAAACACCATATATTTT
TRBV10-3	many	TRBJ1-2	NA	CAISEPKSAPGSYGYTF	TGTGCCATCAGTGAGCCGAAGTCGGCGCCAGGGTCCTATGGCTACACCTTC
TRBV2	many	TRBJ2-1	NA	CASSEIAYSYNEQFF	TGTGCCAGCAGTGAAATAGCGTACTCCTACAATGAGCAGTTCTTC
TRBV12-3/TRBV12-4	many	TRBJ2-1	NA	CASSGARGGRYNEQFF	TGTGCCAGCAGTGGAGCCAGGGGGGGGAGATACAATGAGCAGTTCTTC
TRBV4-1	many	TRBJ1-5	NA	CASSHVLRGARGQPQHF	TGCGCCAGCAGCCACGTTTTAAGGGGGGCGCGGGGTCAGCCCCAGCATTTT
TRBV28	many	TRBJ1-6	TRBD1	CASRQGNNSPLHF	TGTGCCAGTAGACAGGGTAATAATTCACCCCTCCACTTT
TRBV5-4	few	TRBJ2-2	NA	CASTWGTSTGELFF	TGTGCCAGCACCTGGGGAACTAGTACCGGGGAGCTGTTTTTT
TRBV19	many	TRBJ2-1	TRBD2	CASTAGGWNEQFF	TGTGCCAGTACGGCGGGGGGCTGGAATGAGCAGTTCTTC